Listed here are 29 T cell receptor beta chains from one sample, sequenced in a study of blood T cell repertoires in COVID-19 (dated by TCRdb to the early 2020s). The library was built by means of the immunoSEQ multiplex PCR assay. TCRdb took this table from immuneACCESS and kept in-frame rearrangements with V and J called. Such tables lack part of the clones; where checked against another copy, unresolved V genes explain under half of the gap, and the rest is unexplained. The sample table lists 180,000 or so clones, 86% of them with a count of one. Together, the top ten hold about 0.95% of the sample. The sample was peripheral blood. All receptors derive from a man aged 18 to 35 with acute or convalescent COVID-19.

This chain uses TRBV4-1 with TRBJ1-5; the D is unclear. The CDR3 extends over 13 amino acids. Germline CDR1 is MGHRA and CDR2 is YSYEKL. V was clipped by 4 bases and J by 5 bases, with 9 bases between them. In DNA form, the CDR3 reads TGCGCCAGCAGCCCGAGGGTCCATCAGCCCCAGCATTTT. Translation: CASSPRVHQPQHF.

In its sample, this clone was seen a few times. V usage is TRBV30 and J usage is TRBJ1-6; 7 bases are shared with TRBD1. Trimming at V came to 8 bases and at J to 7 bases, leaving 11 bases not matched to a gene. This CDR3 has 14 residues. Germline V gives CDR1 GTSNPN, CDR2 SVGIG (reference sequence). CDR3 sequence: CAKGGRQSNSPLHF. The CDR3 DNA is TGTGCCAAAGGGGGCAGACAGTCAAATTCACCCCTCCACTTT.

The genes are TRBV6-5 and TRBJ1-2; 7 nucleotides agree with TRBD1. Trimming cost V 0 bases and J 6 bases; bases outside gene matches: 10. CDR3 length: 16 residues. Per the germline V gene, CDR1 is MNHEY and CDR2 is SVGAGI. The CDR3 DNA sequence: TGTGCCAGCAGTTACTCAGGAGGGGGCTGGGTCGATGGCTACACCTTC. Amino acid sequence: CASSYSGGGWVDGYTF.

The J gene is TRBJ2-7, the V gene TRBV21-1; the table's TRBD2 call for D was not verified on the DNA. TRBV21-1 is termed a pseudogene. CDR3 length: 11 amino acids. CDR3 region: CASPAGSEQYF. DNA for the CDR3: TGTGCCAGCCCTGCTGGGAGTGAGCAGTACTTC.

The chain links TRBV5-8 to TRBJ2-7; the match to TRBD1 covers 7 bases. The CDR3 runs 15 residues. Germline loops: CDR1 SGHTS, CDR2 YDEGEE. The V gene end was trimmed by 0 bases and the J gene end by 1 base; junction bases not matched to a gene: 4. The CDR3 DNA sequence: TGTGCCAGCAGCTTGGTGGGACAGTTGTCCTACGAGCAGTACTTC. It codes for CASSLVGQLSYEQYF. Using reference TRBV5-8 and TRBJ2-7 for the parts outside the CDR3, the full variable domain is EAGVTQSPTHLIKTRGQQATLRCSPISGHTSVYWYQQALGLGLQFLLWYDEGEERNRGNFPPRFSGRQFPNYSSELNVNALELEDSALYLCASSLVGQLSYEQYFGPGTRLTVT.

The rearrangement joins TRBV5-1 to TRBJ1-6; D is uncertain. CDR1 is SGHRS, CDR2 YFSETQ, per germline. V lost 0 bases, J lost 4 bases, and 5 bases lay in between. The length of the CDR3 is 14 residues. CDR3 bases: TGCGCCAGCAGCTTGGAACAGTATAATTCACCCCTCCACTTT. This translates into CASSLEQYNSPLHF.

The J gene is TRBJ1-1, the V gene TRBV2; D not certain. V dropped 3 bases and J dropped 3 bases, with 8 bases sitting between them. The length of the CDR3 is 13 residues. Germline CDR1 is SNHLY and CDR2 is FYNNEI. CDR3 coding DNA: TGTGCCAGCAGTGAGTCGGGTGACACTGAAGCTTTCTTT. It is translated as CASSESGDTEAFF.

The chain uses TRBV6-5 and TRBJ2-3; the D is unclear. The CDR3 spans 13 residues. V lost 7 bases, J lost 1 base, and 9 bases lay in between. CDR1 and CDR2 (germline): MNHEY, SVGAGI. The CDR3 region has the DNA TGTGCCAGCACCGAACAACGCACAGATACGCAGTATTTT. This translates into CASTEQRTDTQYF.

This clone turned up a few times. The CDR3 nucleotides are TGTGCCAGCAGTGTGACTAGCGGGGCGCTCACAGATACGCAGTATTTT. Protein: CASSVTSGALTDTQYF. The gene calls are TRBV28 and TRBJ2-3, with 11 nucleotides matching TRBD2. This CDR3 comprises 16 residues. Germline trimming cut 5 bases from V and 2 bases from J; bases unmatched to any gene: 6. From germline, CDR1 is MDHEN and CDR2 SYDVKM.

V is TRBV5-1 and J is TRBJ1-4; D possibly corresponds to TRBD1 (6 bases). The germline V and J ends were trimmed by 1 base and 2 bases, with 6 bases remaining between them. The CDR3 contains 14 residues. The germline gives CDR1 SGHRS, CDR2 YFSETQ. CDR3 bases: TGCGCCAGCAGCTTGACAGGGACTAATGAAAAACTGTTTTTT. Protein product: CASSLTGTNEKLFF.

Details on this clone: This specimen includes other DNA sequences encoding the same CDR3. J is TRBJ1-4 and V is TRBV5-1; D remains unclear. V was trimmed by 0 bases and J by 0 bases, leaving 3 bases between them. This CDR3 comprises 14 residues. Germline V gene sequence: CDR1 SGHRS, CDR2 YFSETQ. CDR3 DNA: TGCGCCAGCAGCTTGGCCGCAACTAATGAAAAACTGTTTTTT. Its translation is CASSLAATNEKLFF.

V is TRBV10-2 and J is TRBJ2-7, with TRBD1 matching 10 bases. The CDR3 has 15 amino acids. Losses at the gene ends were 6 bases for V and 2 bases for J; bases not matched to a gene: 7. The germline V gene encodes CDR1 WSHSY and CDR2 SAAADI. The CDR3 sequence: CASRAPGTGAYEQYV. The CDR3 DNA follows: TGCGCCAGCAGAGCCCCCGGGACAGGGGCCTACGAGCAGTACGTC.

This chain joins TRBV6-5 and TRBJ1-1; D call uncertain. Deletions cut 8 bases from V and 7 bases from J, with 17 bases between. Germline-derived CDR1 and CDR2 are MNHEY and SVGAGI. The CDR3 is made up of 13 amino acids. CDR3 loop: CASRFQVSDEAFF. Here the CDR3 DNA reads TGTGCCAGCCGATTCCAGGTTAGCGATGAAGCTTTCTTT.

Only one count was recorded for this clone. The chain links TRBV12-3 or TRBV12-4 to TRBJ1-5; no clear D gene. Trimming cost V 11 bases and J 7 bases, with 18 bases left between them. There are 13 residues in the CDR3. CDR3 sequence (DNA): TGTGCCTGCGGCCTGGTCGGAGGGCAGCCCCAGCATTTT. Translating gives CACGLVGGQPQHF.

The CDR3 nucleotides are TGTGCCAGCAGTGAAAAGAGTAGAGCCTCTGGAAACACCATATATTTT. Translating it yields CASSEKSRASGNTIYF. The rearrangement links TRBV6-1 to TRBJ1-3; no clear D. Germline V gene sequence: CDR1 MNHNS, CDR2 SASEGT. Trimming left V 2 bases short and J 0 bases short, with 11 bases between. The CDR3 totals 16 residues.

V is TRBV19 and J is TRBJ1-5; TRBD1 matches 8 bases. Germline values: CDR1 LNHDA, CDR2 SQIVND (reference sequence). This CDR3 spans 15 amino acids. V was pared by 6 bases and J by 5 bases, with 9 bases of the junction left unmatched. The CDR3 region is CASSRTGSGDQPQHF. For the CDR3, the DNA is TGTGCCAGTAGCCGGACAGGGTCAGGCGATCAGCCCCAGCATTTT.

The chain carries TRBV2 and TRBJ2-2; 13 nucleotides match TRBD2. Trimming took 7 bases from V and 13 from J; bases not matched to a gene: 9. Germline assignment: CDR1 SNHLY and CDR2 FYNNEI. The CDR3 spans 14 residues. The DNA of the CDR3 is TGTGCCAGCATCGAGAGGACTAGCGGGGGTCGGCTGTTTTTT. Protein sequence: CASIERTSGGRLFF.

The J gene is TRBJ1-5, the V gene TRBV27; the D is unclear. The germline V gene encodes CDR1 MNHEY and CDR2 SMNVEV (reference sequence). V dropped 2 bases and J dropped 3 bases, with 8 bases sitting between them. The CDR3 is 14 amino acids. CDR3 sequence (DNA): TGTGCCAGCAGTTTAGGAGGAGACAATCAGCCCCAGCATTTT. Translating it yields CASSLGGDNQPQHF.

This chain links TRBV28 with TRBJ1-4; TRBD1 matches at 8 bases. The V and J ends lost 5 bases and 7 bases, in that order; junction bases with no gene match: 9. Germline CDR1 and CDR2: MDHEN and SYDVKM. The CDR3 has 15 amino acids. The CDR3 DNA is TGTGCCAGCAGTGCTTACAGGGGGAAAGGTGAAAAACTGTTTTTT. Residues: CASSAYRGKGEKLFF.

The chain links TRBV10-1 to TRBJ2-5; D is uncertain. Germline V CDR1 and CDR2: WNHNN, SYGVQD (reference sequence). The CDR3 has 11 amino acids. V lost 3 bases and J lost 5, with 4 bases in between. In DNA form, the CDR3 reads TGCGCCAGCAGTGACAGGGAGACCCAGTACTTC. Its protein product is CASSDRETQYF.

In DNA, the CDR3 is TGTGCCAGCAGCTATCACAGGGGGGGAGGGATCAATCAGCCCCAGCATTTT. Encoded protein: CASSYHRGGGINQPQHF. The genes are TRBV5-8 and TRBJ1-5; 8 bases agree with TRBD1. Germline trimming cut 3 bases from V and 3 bases from J; bases unmatched to any gene: 11. The length of the CDR3 is 17 residues. Germline loops: CDR1 SGHTS, CDR2 YDEGEE. The complete variable domain, with remaining parts taken from reference TRBV5-8 and TRBJ1-5, reads EAGVTQSPTHLIKTRGQQATLRCSPISGHTSVYWYQQALGLGLQFLLWYDEGEERNRGNFPPRFSGRQFPNYSSELNVNALELEDSALYLCASSYHRGGGINQPQHFGDGTRLSIL.

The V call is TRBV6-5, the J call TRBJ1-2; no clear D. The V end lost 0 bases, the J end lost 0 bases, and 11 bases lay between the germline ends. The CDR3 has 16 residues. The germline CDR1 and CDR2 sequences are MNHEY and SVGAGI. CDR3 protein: CASSYSRAISNYGYTF. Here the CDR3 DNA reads TGTGCCAGCAGTTACTCGAGGGCCATCTCTAACTATGGCTACACCTTC.

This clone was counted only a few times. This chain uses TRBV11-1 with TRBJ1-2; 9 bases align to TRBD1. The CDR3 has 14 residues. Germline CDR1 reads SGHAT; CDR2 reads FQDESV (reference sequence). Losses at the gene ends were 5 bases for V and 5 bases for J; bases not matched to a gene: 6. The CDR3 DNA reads TGTGCCAGCAGCCCCCGGGACAGGGAATATGGCTACACCTTC. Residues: CASSPRDREYGYTF.

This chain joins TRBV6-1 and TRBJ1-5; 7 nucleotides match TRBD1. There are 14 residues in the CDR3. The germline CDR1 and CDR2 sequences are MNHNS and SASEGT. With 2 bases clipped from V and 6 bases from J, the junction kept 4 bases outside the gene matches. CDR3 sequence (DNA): TGTGCCAGCAGTGAACCAGGGGGGTTTCAGCCCCAGCATTTT. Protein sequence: CASSEPGGFQPQHF.

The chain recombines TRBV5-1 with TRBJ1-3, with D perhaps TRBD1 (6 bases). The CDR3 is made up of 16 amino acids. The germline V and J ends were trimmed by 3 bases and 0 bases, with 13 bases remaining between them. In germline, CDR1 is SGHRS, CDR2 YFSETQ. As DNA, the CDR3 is TGCGCCAGCAGCTATGGACAGCCATTCTCTGGAAACACCATATATTTT. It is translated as CASSYGQPFSGNTIYF.

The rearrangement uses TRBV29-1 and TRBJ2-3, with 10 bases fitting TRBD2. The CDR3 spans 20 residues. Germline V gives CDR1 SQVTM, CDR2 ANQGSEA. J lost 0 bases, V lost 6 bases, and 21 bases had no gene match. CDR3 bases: TGCAGCGTCGAGACAGAGGGACTAGCGAGATTTATCGCTAGCACAGATACGCAGTATTTT. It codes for CSVETEGLARFIASTDTQYF.

CDR3: CASSLDAIYEQYF. The CDR3 DNA is TGCGCCAGCAGCTTGGATGCGATCTACGAGCAGTACTTC. The V gene is TRBV5-1, the J gene TRBJ2-7, with unresolved D. CDR1 SGHRS and CDR2 YFSETQ come from the germline V gene. V dropped 0 bases and J dropped 3 bases, with 7 bases sitting between them. This CDR3 is 13 amino acids long.

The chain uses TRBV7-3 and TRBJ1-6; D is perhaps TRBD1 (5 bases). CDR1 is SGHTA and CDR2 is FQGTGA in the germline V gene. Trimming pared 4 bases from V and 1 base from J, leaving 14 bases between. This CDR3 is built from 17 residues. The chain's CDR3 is CASSSTREESYNSPLHF. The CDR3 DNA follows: TGTGCCAGCAGCTCAACCAGGGAGGAATCCTATAATTCACCCCTCCACTTT.

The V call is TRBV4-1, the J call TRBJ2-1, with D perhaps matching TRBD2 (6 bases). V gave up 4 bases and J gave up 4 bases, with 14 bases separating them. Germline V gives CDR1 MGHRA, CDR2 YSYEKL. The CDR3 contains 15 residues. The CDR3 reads CASSLGGSGYNEQFF. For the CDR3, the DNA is TGCGCCAGCAGCCTGGGGGGTAGCGGTTACAATGAGCAGTTCTTC.